This T cell receptor (beta chain) was captured by sequencing in a study of T-cell memory formation after mild COVID-19. Study findings and constraints: Within pre-infection memory, some responding clones were found, suggesting cross-reactive memory joined. Balance between CD4 and CD8 was seen in clones contracting day 15 to 85, and a CD4+ lean was seen in later expanders.

The 5'RACE method, run with constant-segment primers, produced TCR alpha and TCR beta cDNA libraries (carrying sample barcodes and UMIs). TCRdb passed the 5' RACE reads through MiXCR, listing each CDR3 protein once. Of about 350,000 distinct CDR3 sequences in the sample, roughly 15% are singletons; the top ten hold about 24%. On this clonotype: Its antigen is still unknown.

Germline V CDR1 and CDR2: MNHNS, SASEGT. V was pared by 10 bases and J by 1 base, with 16 bases of the junction left unmatched. The CDR3 has 17 residues. The rearrangement links TRBV6-1 to TRBJ1-5; 7 bases are a match to TRBD1. The clonotype comes from a man between 18 and 29 years old who had mild COVID-19 (a few samples of this study predate the infection). Cell type and time point are not known. Source material: PBMCs or a T cell subset sorted from them (not recorded which). The CDR3 here is CATLQGPRGRSNQPQHF. DNA for the CDR3: TGTGCCACTCTACAGGGGCCGCGGGGGCGAAGCAATCAGCCCCAGCATTTT.